The TCR beta chain under discussion was sequenced for a study of T cells in Graves' hyperthyroidism and ophthalmopathy. CDR1 DFQATT and CDR2 SNEGSKA come from the germline V gene (reference sequence). CDR3 length: 14 amino acids. V lost 0 bases and J lost 2, with 9 bases in between. Clinical symptoms, serum thyroxine and TRAb, thyroid ultrasound and orbital computed tomography together formed the diagnostic basis. The source material, RNA transcripts, was used to amplify TCR beta CDR3 regions. Initially, a first-round RT-PCR of the TCR CDR3 employed the HTBI primer set. TCRdb fed the multiplex PCR reads into MiXCR, producing one record per CDR3 protein. The sample has under 650,000 distinct CDR3 sequences, 15% to 20% seen once; the top ten hold around 3.9%. Findings of the study overall: Ophthalmopathy was told apart from stable hyperthyroidism by a 13 V-J model. Onset of ophthalmopathy came a median roughly 6.5 months after the model predicted it.

Concerning this clonotype itself: What it recognizes is unknown.

This receptor was obtained from a woman aged 25 to 45 with Graves' hyperthyroidism. The sequencing input was blood. V is TRBV20-1 and J is TRBJ2-3; a weak D match, TRBD2 (6 bases). The CDR3 protein is CSARERGVTDTQYF. CDR3 nucleotides: TGCAGTGCTAGAGAGCGGGGAGTCACAGATACGCAGTATTTT.